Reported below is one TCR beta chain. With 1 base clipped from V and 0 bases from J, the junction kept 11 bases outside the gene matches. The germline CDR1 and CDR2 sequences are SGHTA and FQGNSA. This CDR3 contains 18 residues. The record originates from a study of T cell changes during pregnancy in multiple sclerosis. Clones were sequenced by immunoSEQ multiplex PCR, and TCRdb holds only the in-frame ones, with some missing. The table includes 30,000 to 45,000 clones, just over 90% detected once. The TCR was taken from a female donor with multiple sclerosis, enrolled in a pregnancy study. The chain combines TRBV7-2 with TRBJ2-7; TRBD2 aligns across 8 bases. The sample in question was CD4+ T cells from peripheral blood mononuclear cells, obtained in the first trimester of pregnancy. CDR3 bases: TGTGCCAGCAGCTTAGTACTGTGGGGCGGGAGGAGCTCCTACGAGCAGTACTTC. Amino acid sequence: CASSLVLWGGRSSYEQYF.